The 3 T cell receptor beta chains reported below all come from one sample, sequenced in a study of blood T cell repertoires in COVID-19. Repertoires were generated with immunoSEQ multiplex PCR, while TCRdb's copy carries only in-frame clones and drops some. The sample lists 120,000 or so clones, approximately 91% occurring once. Sequencing was done on a sample of peripheral blood. These receptors were collected from a woman older than 75 with acute or convalescent COVID-19.

V gene TRBV12-5 combines with J gene TRBJ1-2, with TRBD1 matching over 8 bases. The CDR3 is 14 residues long. After removal of 3 bases from V and 4 bases from J, the junction contained 4 bases not matched to a gene. Germline CDR1 is LGHNT and CDR2 is FRNRAP. CDR3 nucleotides: TGTGCTAGTGGTTTTGCAGGGGGCGCCTATGGCTACACCTTC. Its translation: CASGFAGGAYGYTF.

The chain couples TRBV27 to TRBJ1-5; a possible D gene is TRBD1 (5 bases). CDR3 length: 13 amino acids. Germline-derived CDR1 and CDR2 are MNHEY and SMNVEV (reference sequence). The V end lost 6 bases, the J end lost 6 bases, and 12 bases lay between the germline ends. The CDR3 region has the DNA TGTGCCAGCAGGCGGGACCGCTCTCAGCCCCAGCATTTT. Amino acid sequence: CASRRDRSQPQHF.

The chain combines TRBV7-2 with TRBJ2-2; D unresolved. This CDR3 region has 15 residues. V was shortened by 1 base and J by 0 bases, with 6 bases between the two germline ends. Germline V gene data show CDR1 as SGHTA and CDR2 as FQGNSA. CDR3 residues: CASSLVGANTGELFF. Written as DNA, the CDR3 is TGTGCCAGCAGCTTAGTAGGAGCGAACACCGGGGAGCTGTTTTTT.